This T cell receptor beta chain was identified during a study of blood T cell repertoires in COVID-19. Study at large: COVID-19 samples collected from the United States, Italy and Spain covered acute and convalescent phases. Sample material is recorded as cDNA or gDNA derived from T cells, B-cell-depleted T cells, or PBMCs.

Original processing methods: It was from reference gene primer amplification that nucleated cell counts were estimated. Only in-frame clones appear in the TCRdb table, and some are missing; sequencing was by immunoSEQ multiplex PCR. That table supplies the V and J calls and clone size; D and trimming were determined from the DNA. The table shows under 300,000 clones, with around four fifths occurring only once. Trimming at V came to 6 bases and at J to 5 bases, leaving 7 bases not matched to a gene. CDR3 size: 14 residues. The germline gives CDR1 ENHRY, CDR2 SYGVKD. The sequenced sample consisted of peripheral blood. The chain carries TRBV10-3 and TRBJ1-1; 9 bases line up with TRBD1. The clonotype was recovered from a woman aged 55-69 years with active or convalescent COVID-19. The CDR3 coding sequence is TGTGCCATCAGAAGGGGACAGGGTAAAACTGAAGCTTTCTTT. This sequence encodes CAIRRGQGKTEAFF.